The clone carrying this TCR beta chain occurred a few times. No antigen is known for it. This sample is drawn from a study of cytomegalovirus exposure and HLA in healthy donors. At the level of the study: Of the donors genotyped, several hundred in all, 75% to 90% fell in the Caucasian-associated ancestry cluster. Study observations and caveats: When the data were analyzed later, several of the most significant clusters appeared to be linked to common viral pathogens. Cytomegalovirus-associated TCR beta chains were listed, numbering some 180.

Donors sampled were nominally healthy, though unrecorded immune exposures were likely. The primer mix had 60 Vbeta and 13 Jbeta primers. Method: immunoSEQ multiplex PCR; TCRdb's copy keeps in-frame clones and lacks some. The sample contains around 120,000 clones, about 78% of which appear only once. Input material: PBMCs. The sequence derives from a human donor in good health.

The CDR3 sequence: CASSSLEGGGSTDTQYF. The CDR3 DNA reads as TGTGCCAGCAGTTCTCTAGAGGGGGGGGGTAGCACAGATACGCAGTATTTT. The rearrangement links TRBV28 to TRBJ2-3, with D tentatively TRBD2 (7 bases). V was pared by 4 bases and J by 0 bases, with 17 bases between. The CDR3 totals 17 residues. Per the germline V gene, CDR1 is MDHEN and CDR2 is SYDVKM.